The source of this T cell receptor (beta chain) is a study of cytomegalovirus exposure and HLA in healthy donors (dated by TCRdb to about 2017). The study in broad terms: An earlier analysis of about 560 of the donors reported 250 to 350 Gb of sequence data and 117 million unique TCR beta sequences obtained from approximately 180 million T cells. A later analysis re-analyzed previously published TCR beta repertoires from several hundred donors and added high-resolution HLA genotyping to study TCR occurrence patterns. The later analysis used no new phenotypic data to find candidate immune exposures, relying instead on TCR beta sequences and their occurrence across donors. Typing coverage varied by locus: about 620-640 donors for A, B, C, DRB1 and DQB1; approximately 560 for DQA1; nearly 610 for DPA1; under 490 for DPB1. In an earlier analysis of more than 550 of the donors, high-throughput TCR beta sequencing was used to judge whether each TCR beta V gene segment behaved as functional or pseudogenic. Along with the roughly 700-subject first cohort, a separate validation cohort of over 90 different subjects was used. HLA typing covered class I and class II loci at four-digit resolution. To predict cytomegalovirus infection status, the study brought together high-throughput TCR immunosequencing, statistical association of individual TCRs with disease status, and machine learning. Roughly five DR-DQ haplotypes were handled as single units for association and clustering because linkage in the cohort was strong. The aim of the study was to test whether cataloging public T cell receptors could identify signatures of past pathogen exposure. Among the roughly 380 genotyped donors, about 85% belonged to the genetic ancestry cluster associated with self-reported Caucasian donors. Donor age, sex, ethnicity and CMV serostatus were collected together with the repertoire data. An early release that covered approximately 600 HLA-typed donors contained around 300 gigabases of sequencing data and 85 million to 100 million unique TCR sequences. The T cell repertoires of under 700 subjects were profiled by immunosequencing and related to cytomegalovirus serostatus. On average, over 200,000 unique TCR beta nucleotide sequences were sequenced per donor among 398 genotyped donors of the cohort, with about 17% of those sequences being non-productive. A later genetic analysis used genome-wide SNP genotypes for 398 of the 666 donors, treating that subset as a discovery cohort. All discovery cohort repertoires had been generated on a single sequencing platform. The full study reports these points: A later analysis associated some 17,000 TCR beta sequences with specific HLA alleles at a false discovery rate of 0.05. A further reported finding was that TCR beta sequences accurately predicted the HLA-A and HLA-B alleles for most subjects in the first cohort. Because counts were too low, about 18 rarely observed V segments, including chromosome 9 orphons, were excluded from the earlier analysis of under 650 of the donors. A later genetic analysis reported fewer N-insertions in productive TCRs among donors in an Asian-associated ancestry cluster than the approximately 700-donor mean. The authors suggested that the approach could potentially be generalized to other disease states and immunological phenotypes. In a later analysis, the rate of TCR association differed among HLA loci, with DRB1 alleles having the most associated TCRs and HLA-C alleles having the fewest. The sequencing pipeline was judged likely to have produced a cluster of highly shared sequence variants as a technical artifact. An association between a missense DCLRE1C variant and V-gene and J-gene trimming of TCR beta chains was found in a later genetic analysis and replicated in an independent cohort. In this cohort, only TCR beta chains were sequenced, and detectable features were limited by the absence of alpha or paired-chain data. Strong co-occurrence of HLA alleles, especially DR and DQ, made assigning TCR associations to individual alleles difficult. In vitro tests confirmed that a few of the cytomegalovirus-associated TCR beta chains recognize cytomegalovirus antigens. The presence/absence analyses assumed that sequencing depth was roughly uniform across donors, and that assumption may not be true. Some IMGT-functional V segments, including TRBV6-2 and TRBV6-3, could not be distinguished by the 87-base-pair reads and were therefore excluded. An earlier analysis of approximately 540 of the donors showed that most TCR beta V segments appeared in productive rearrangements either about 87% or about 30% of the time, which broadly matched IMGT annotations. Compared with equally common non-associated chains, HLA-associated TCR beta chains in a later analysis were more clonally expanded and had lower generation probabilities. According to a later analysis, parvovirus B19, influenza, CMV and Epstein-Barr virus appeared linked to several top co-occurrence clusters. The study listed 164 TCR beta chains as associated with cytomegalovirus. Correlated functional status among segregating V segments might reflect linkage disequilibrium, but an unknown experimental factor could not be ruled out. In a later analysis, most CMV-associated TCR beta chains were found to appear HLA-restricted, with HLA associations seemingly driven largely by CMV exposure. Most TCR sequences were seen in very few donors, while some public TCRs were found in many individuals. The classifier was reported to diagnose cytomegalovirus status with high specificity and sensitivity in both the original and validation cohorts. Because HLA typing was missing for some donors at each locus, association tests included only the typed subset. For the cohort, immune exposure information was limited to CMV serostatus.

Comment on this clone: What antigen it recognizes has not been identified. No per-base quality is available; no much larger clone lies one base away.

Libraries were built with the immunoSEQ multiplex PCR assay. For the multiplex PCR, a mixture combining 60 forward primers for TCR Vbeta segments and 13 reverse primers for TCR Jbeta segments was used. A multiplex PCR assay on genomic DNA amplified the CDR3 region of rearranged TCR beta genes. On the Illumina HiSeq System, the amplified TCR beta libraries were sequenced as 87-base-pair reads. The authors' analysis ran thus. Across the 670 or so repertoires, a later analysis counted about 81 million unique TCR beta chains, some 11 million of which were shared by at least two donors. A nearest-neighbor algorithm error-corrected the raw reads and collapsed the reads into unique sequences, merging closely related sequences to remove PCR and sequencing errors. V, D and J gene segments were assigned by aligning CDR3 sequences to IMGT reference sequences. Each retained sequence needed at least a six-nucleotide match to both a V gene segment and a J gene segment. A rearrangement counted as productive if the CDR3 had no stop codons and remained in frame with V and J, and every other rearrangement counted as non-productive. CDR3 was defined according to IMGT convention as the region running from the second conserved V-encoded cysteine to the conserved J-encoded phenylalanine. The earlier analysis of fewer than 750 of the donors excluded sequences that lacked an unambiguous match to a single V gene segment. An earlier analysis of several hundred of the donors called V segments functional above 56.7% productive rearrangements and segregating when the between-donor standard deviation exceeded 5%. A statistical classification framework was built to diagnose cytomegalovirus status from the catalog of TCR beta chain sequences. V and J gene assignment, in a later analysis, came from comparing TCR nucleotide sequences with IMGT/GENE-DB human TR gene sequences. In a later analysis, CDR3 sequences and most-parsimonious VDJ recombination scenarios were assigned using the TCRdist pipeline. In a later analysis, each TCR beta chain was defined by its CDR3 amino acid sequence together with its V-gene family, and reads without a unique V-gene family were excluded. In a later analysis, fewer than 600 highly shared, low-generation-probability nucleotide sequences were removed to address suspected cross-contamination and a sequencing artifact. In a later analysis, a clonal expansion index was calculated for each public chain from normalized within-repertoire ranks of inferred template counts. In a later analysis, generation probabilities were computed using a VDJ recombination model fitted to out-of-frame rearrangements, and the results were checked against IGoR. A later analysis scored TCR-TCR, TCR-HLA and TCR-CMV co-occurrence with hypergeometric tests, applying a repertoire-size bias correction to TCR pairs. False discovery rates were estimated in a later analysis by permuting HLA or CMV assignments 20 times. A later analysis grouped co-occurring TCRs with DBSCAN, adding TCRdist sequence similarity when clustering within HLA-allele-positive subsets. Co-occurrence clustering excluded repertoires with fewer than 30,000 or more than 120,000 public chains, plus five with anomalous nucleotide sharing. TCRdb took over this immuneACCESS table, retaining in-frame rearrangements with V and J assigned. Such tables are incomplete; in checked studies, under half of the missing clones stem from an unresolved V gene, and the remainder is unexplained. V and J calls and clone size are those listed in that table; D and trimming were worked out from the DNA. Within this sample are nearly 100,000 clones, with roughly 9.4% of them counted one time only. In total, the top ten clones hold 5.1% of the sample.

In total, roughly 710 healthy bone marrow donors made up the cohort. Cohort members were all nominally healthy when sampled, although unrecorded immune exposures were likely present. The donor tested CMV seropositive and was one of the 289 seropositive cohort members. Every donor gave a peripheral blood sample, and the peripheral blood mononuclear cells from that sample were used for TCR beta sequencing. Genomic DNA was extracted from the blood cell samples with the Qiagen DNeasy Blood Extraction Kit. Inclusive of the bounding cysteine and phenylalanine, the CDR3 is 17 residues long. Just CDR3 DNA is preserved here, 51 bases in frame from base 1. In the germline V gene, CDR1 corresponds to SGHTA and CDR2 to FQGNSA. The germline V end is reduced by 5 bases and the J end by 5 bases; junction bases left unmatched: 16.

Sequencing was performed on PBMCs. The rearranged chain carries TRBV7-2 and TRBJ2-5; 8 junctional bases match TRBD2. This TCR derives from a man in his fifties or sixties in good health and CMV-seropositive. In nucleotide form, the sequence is TGTGCCAGCAGCCTCGACAGCGGGACTAGTTTCTGGGAGACCCAGTACTTC. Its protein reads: CASSLDSGTSFWETQYF.